A single sample gave rise to the 9 T cell receptor beta chains below, sequenced in a study of blood T cell repertoires in COVID-19. Produced via immunoSEQ multiplex PCR; TCRdb's table is partial and in-frame only. This sample carries fewer than 300,000 clones, around 84% of them seen once, and the ten largest clones take 15% to 18%. Sample: PBMCs or T cells enriched from blood (not recorded which). These receptors all come from a man between 18 and 35 years old who had recovered from COVID-19.

The chain employs TRBV6-5 and TRBJ2-2; D not resolved. V gave up 6 bases and J gave up 4 bases, with 9 bases separating them. The CDR3 is made up of 13 amino acids. Germline assignment: CDR1 MNHEY and CDR2 SVGAGI. CDR3 region: CASRAGVTGELFF. CDR3 DNA: TGTGCCAGCAGAGCCGGTGTCACCGGGGAGCTGTTTTTT.

This rearrangement joins TRBV10-1 to TRBJ2-7; 11 nucleotides line up with TRBD2. J gave up 4 bases and V 2 bases, and 4 bases lay outside the gene matches. Germline V gene sequence: CDR1 WNHNN, CDR2 SYGVQD (reference sequence). The CDR3 is made up of 15 amino acids. This CDR3 reads CASSEASGGSYEQYF. CDR3 coding DNA: TGCGCCAGCAGTGAGGCTAGCGGGGGGTCGTACGAGCAGTACTTC.

This clone was recorded only once. The chain employs TRBV20-1 and TRBJ2-2; D unresolved. Trimming took 3 bases from V and 6 from J, leaving 8 bases between them. This CDR3 comprises 12 residues. CDR1 is DFQATT and CDR2 is SNEGSKA in the germline V gene (reference sequence). The CDR3 DNA follows: TGCAGTGCTAGTCGATTAGCCGGGGAGCTGTTTTTT. This encodes CSASRLAGELFF.

This rearrangement joins TRBV3-1 (or the pseudogene TRBV3-2) to TRBJ1-5; the D is unclear. Germline CDR1 reads LGHDT; CDR2 reads YNNKEL (reference sequence). The CDR3 is made up of 13 amino acids. Trimming stripped 5 bases from V and 7 bases from J, with 12 bases between. CDR3 loop: CASSWAGLQPQHF. The CDR3 nucleotides read TGTGCCAGCAGCTGGGCGGGGTTGCAGCCCCAGCATTTT.

This clone was recorded only once. The V and J genes are TRBV28 and TRBJ1-1; D not resolved. Germline assignment: CDR1 MDHEN and CDR2 SYDVKM. The CDR3 sequence is 12 residues long. Trimming took off 3 bases at V and 5 bases at J, with 7 bases between the two ends. The CDR3 protein is CASSFAQTEAFF. CDR3 nucleotides: TGTGCCAGCAGTTTTGCCCAGACTGAAGCTTTCTTT.

As regards this clone: This same CDR3 is encoded by further DNA sequences in the sample. The V gene is TRBV6-1, the J gene TRBJ2-1; 10 nucleotides align to TRBD2. V was clipped by 2 bases and J by 4 bases; unmatched bases: 2. The CDR3 totals 15 residues. Germline values: CDR1 MNHNS, CDR2 SASEGT. The DNA of the CDR3 is TGTGCCAGCAGTGAATCTAGCGGGAGTTACAATGAGCAGTTCTTC. It translates to CASSESSGSYNEQFF.

The chain links TRBV5-1 to TRBJ2-2; 9 bases align to TRBD1. Looked up from germline, CDR1 is SGHRS and CDR2 is YFSETQ. This CDR3 is 14 amino acids long. The V gene end was trimmed by 4 bases and the J gene end by 8 bases; junction bases not matched to a gene: 6. The CDR3 nucleotides read TGCGCCAGCAGCGCCGGGACAGGGTATGGGGAGCTGTTTTTT. Amino acids: CASSAGTGYGELFF.

This clone was recorded a few times. V gene TRBV18 combines with J gene TRBJ1-4; D perhaps matches TRBD1 (6 bases). V was pared by 3 bases and J by 0 bases, with 26 bases between. The CDR3 has 21 amino acids. Germline V gene sequence: CDR1 KGHSH, CDR2 LQKENI. DNA for the CDR3: TGTGCCAGCTCACCGACGGCTTTGGCAGGGGTGCAGGTTGCAACTAATGAAAAACTGTTTTTT. As protein: CASSPTALAGVQVATNEKLFF.

This clone was recorded a few times. The chain joins TRBV6-1 to TRBJ1-3, with D possibly being TRBD1 (5 bases). V was pared by 1 base and J by 0 bases, with 10 bases between. Germline CDR1 reads MNHNS; CDR2 reads SASEGT. This CDR3 comprises 16 residues. The CDR3 DNA reads TGTGCCAGCAGTGAAGTTGACAGCTTCTCTGGAAACACCATATATTTT. It specifies CASSEVDSFSGNTIYF.